This T cell receptor (beta chain) was identified during a study of read filtering for tumor transcriptome and immune sequencing. Trimming removed 1 base from V and 4 bases from J, with 7 bases in between. Germline V gene data show CDR1 as SEHNR and CDR2 as FQNEAQ (reference sequence). The CDR3 is 13 residues long. Study-level points and caveats: Correlation between methods rose after single-read clonotypes were removed. The CD138-negative fraction was mixed bone marrow immune cells, not pure T cells.

In its sample, this clonotype was seen many times. The antigen remains undetermined. Molecular barcoded adaptors covering alpha/delta and beta/gamma chains were used on about 390 ng RNA. TCRdb passed the reads through MiXCR, listing each CDR3 protein once. Here the sample spans 50,000 to 65,000 distinct CDR3 sequences, approximately 19% being singletons. The V call is TRBV7-9, the J call TRBJ2-5; D might be TRBD2 (5 bases). This TCR came from a donor at least 40 years old with multiple myeloma. The sequencing input was a population of CD138-negative cells sorted from bone marrow. CDR3 nucleotides: TGTGCCAGCAGCTTAGGGGCGGGAGAGACCCAGTACTTC. This gives the protein CASSLGAGETQYF.